Below, 14 T cell receptor beta chains from the same sample are listed, as sequenced in a study of T cells after posttransplantation cyclophosphamide. Treatment was busulfan-fludarabine conditioning, a marrow graft, and cyclophosphamide on days +3 and +4. Measured with immunoSEQ multiplex PCR; TCRdb has only the in-frame clones, and not every one. The table has some 37,000 clones, just under 80% seen once. Source: CD4+ T cells sorted from blood, taken approximately 1,900 days after a stem cell transplant with posttransplant cyclophosphamide. These receptors were taken from a female patient aged 35 to 55 who received an allogeneic stem cell transplant from a related donor, was CMV-positive, and had no GVHD. Some of these T cells may belong to the graft donor.

This clone was counted between two and nine times. J is TRBJ1-1 and V is TRBV21-1; the D call of TRBD1 is as the table states it, not checked on the DNA. TRBV21-1 has pseudogene status. The CDR3 is 15 amino acids. The CDR3 DNA follows: TGTGCCAGCAGCAAAGCACCCCTTGACAGGGCGGAAGCTTTCTTT. This encodes CASSKAPLDRAEAFF.

This clone has more than one count but fewer than ten. CDR3 amino acids: CASSLAGGDETQYF. CDR3 bases: TGTGCCAGCAGTTTAGCGGGGGGAGATGAGACCCAGTACTTC. This rearrangement joins TRBV28 to TRBJ2-5; 8 bases align to TRBD2. Germline CDR1 and CDR2: MDHEN and SYDVKM. Trimming removed 2 bases from V and 5 bases from J; junction bases left unmatched: 4. The length of the CDR3 is 14 residues.

The chain recombines TRBV2 with TRBJ2-7; TRBD1 might be the D (6 bases). The CDR3 length is 14 residues. The V gene's germline CDR1 is SNHLY and CDR2 FYNNEI. V was cut by 6 bases and J by 0 bases, with 12 bases left in between. This CDR3 reads CASRPQGTSYEQYF. In DNA form, the CDR3 reads TGTGCCAGCAGGCCACAGGGAACCTCCTACGAGCAGTACTTC. The complete variable domain, with remaining parts taken from reference TRBV2 and TRBJ2-7, reads EPEVTQTPSHQVTQMGQEVILRCVPISNHLYFYWYRQILGQKVEFLVSFYNNEISEKSEIFDDQFSVERPDGSNFTLKIRSTKLEDSAMYFCASRPQGTSYEQYFGPGTRLTVT.

V and J are TRBV7-9 and TRBJ2-1; a possible D gene is TRBD2 (6 bases). The CDR3 sequence is 15 residues long. Germline values: CDR1 SEHNR, CDR2 FQNEAQ (reference sequence). V dropped 5 bases and J dropped 5 bases, with 16 bases sitting between them. CDR3 sequence reads: CASSKGRRVHNEQFF. CDR3 sequence (DNA): TGTGCCAGCAGCAAAGGTAGGAGGGTCCACAATGAGCAGTTCTTC.

V and J are TRBV9 and TRBJ2-1, with 15 nucleotides matching TRBD2. The CDR3 sequence is 18 residues long. CDR1 SGDLS and CDR2 YYNGEE come from the germline V gene. With 0 bases clipped from V and 6 bases from J, the junction kept 7 bases outside the gene matches. CDR3 residues: CASSVAGVGLAGGNEQFF. Here the CDR3 DNA reads TGTGCCAGCAGCGTAGCGGGCGTGGGACTAGCGGGGGGCAATGAGCAGTTCTTC. Filled out from reference TRBV9 and TRBJ2-1, the complete variable domain reads DSGVTQTPKHLITATGQRVTLRCSPRSGDLSVYWYQQSLDQGLQFLIQYYNGEERAKGNILERFSAQQFPDLHSELNLSSLELGDSALYFCASSVAGVGLAGGNEQFFGPGTRLTVL.

This clone was detected only a few times. The chain joins TRBV14 to TRBJ1-3; 9 positions agree with TRBD1. CDR1 is SGHDN and CDR2 is FVKESK in the germline V gene. This CDR3 comprises 14 residues. V trimming: 4 bases; J trimming: 3 bases; junction bases outside the gene matches: 1. The DNA of the CDR3 is TGTGCCAGCAGCCGGGACAGGGTTGGAAACACCATATATTTT. Translated, it gives CASSRDRVGNTIYF.

The chain links TRBV6-5 to TRBJ2-7, with 7 bases matching TRBD1. V dropped 6 bases and J dropped 0; count of bases not matched to a gene: 5. The germline CDR1 and CDR2 sequences are MNHEY and SVGAGI. The CDR3 is 14 amino acids. The CDR3 spells CASSRQGDSYEQYF. CDR3 sequence (DNA): TGTGCCAGCAGCCGACAGGGAGACTCCTACGAGCAGTACTTC.

This chain uses TRBV19 with TRBJ2-1, with TRBD2 identical over 8 bases. Trimming at V came to 1 base and at J to 2 bases, leaving 4 bases not matched to a gene. This CDR3 is 16 amino acids long. Germline CDR1 is LNHDA and CDR2 is SQIVND (reference sequence). This CDR3 reads CASSIAGGLPYNEQFF. CDR3 DNA: TGTGCCAGTAGTATAGCGGGGGGGCTTCCCTACAATGAGCAGTTCTTC.

This clone occurred a few times. The chain links TRBV7-2 to TRBJ2-7; 9 bases agree with TRBD1. V shed 1 base, J shed 3 bases, and the junction held 4 bases outside the gene matches. The germline gives CDR1 SGHTA, CDR2 FQGNSA. The CDR3 loop spans 15 amino acids. The CDR3 reads CASSLGGTGSYEQYF. The CDR3 DNA sequence: TGTGCCAGCAGCTTAGGAGGGACAGGGAGCTACGAGCAGTACTTC.

This chain connects TRBV7-8 to TRBJ2-7, with a weak D call TRBD1 (6 bases). The CDR3 covers 15 residues. Germline V gene data show CDR1 as SGHVS and CDR2 as FQNEAQ. V lost 5 bases to trimming and J lost 0 bases, with 14 bases between them. This chain's CDR3 is CASSPTADSSYEQYF. For the CDR3, the DNA is TGTGCCAGCAGCCCGACAGCGGACAGCTCCTACGAGCAGTACTTC.

The rearrangement links TRBV27 to TRBJ1-2, with D hard to call. Trimming stripped 1 base from V and 0 bases from J, with 9 bases between. The V gene's germline CDR1 is MNHEY and CDR2 SMNVEV (reference sequence). The CDR3 is made up of 15 amino acids. The CDR3 is CASSLYVPSNYGYTF. CDR3 bases: TGTGCCAGCAGTTTATATGTCCCCTCTAACTATGGCTACACCTTC.

This clone was recorded once. The chain recombines TRBV6-6 with TRBJ1-2; TRBD1 aligns across 8 bases. Per the germline V gene, CDR1 is MNHNY and CDR2 is SVGAGI (reference sequence). V lost 6 bases, J lost 4 bases, and 10 bases stayed unmatched. The CDR3 totals 15 residues. The CDR3: CASSTPSDRAYGYTF. In nucleotides, the CDR3 is TGTGCCAGCAGCACACCCTCGGACAGGGCCTATGGCTACACCTTC.

V usage is TRBV15 and J usage is TRBJ2-7, with 8 bases lining up with TRBD1. The CDR3 contains 17 residues. CDR1 is LNHNV, CDR2 YYDKDF, per germline (reference sequence). V shed 0 bases and J 0 bases; nucleotides not matched to a gene: 7. The CDR3 DNA is TGTGCCACCAGCAGAGACCACGGACAGGGCCTCTCCTACGAGCAGTACTTC. It encodes CATSRDHGQGLSYEQYF.

The chain has TRBV12-5 and TRBJ1-1; the D gene is possibly TRBD1 (6 bases). The V gene lost 6 bases and the J gene lost 2 bases, with 10 bases spanning the gap. Looked up from germline, CDR1 is LGHNT and CDR2 is FRNRAP. This CDR3 has 13 residues. For the CDR3, the DNA is TGTGCTAGTGGCAAGGACAGCAACACTGAAGCTTTCTTT. This gives the protein CASGKDSNTEAFF.